This is a list of T cell receptor beta chains from one sample in a study of blood T cell repertoires in COVID-19. Only in-frame clones appear in the TCRdb table, and some are missing; sequencing was by immunoSEQ multiplex PCR. This sample has 70,000 or so clones; 75% to 90% occur once, and the top ten carry 5.5% to 8.5%. Sequenced input: peripheral blood. Receptors originate from a woman at least 80 years old with active COVID-19. Both conserved end residues are part of each CDR3. The D gene is left open where the match is weak. Size values are once, few and many counts, or a class for expanded clones, and some rows have none.

cdr3_nt: TGTGCCAGCAGGGCGGACAGCTACGAGCAGTACTTC; cdr3_aa: CASRADSYEQYF; v_call: TRBV2; j_call: TRBJ2-7; d_call: -; clone_size: -
cdr3_nt: TGTGCCAGCAGCTCCGGTCGCGGACCGGGGGACTACGAGCAGTACTTC; cdr3_aa: CASSSGRGPGDYEQYF; v_call: TRBV7-8; j_call: TRBJ2-7; d_call: -; clone_size: -
cdr3_nt: TGTGCCAGCAGCCAAGATTACAGGGGGCTTTTCTATGGCTACACCTTC; cdr3_aa: CASSQDYRGLFYGYTF; v_call: TRBV14; j_call: TRBJ1-2; d_call: TRBD1; clone_size: -
cdr3_nt: TGTGCCAGCAGCCCCCTGGGGGCGCGGCTAAATAATTGGGCAGATACGCAGTATTTT; cdr3_aa: CASSPLGARLNNWADTQYF; v_call: TRBV3-1/TRBV3-2; j_call: TRBJ2-3; d_call: -; clone_size: -
cdr3_nt: TGTGCCAGCAGTTTATTGACTAGCGGGAGACACGAGCAGTTCTTC; cdr3_aa: CASSLLTSGRHEQFF; v_call: TRBV28; j_call: TRBJ2-1; d_call: TRBD2; clone_size: -
cdr3_nt: TGTGCCAGCAGTGACCAGACTCTCGGAAACACCATATATTTT; cdr3_aa: CASSDQTLGNTIYF; v_call: TRBV6-1; j_call: TRBJ1-3; d_call: -; clone_size: -
cdr3_nt: TGTGCCAGCAGCTTAGGAGGGACAGTTAATGAAAAACTGTTTTTT; cdr3_aa: CASSLGGTVNEKLFF; v_call: TRBV7-6; j_call: TRBJ1-4; d_call: TRBD1; clone_size: -
cdr3_nt: TGTGCCAGCAGTTTGAACAGGGAACCCCAAGAGACCCAGTACTTC; cdr3_aa: CASSLNREPQETQYF; v_call: TRBV28; j_call: TRBJ2-5; d_call: -; clone_size: -
cdr3_nt: TGTGCCAGTAGCCAACTAGCGGGAGGCGGTGAGCAGTTCTTC; cdr3_aa: CASSQLAGGGEQFF; v_call: TRBV19; j_call: TRBJ2-1; d_call: TRBD2; clone_size: once
cdr3_nt: TGCAGCGTGGCTGGACAGGGGAGCTCCTACAATGAGCAGTTCTTC; cdr3_aa: CSVAGQGSSYNEQFF; v_call: TRBV29-1; j_call: TRBJ2-1; d_call: TRBD1; clone_size: -
cdr3_nt: TGTGCCAGCTCACCACTCGGAACAGGGGGTAACGCGCAGTATTTT; cdr3_aa: CASSPLGTGGNAQYF; v_call: TRBV18; j_call: TRBJ2-3; d_call: TRBD1; clone_size: -
cdr3_nt: TGTGCCAGCAGTGATGGGGGCAAATCCTATGGCTACACCTTC; cdr3_aa: CASSDGGKSYGYTF; v_call: TRBV2; j_call: TRBJ1-2; d_call: -; clone_size: -
cdr3_nt: TGTGCCAGCAGTACACAGGGGAGCAATCAGCCCCAGCATTTT; cdr3_aa: CASSTQGSNQPQHF; v_call: TRBV28; j_call: TRBJ1-5; d_call: TRBD1; clone_size: -
cdr3_nt: TGCGCCAGCTGGGGACAGGGGGCCTCCTACGAGCAGTACTTC; cdr3_aa: CASWGQGASYEQYF; v_call: TRBV10-2; j_call: TRBJ2-7; d_call: TRBD1; clone_size: -
cdr3_nt: TGTGCCAGCAGGCCCGTGGGATTGGGAGCAGATACGCAGTATTTT; cdr3_aa: CASRPVGLGADTQYF; v_call: TRBV5-6; j_call: TRBJ2-3; d_call: -; clone_size: -
cdr3_nt: TGTGCCAGCTCACCAAGTACTAGCGGGAGCGCAGATACGCAGTATTTT; cdr3_aa: CASSPSTSGSADTQYF; v_call: TRBV18; j_call: TRBJ2-3; d_call: TRBD2; clone_size: -
cdr3_nt: TGTGCCAGCAGCGTAGTAGGAGACCCGAACACCGGGGAGCTGTTTTTT; cdr3_aa: CASSVVGDPNTGELFF; v_call: TRBV9; j_call: TRBJ2-2; d_call: -; clone_size: -
cdr3_nt: TGTGCCAGCAGCCGGGACAGGAAACAAGAGACCCAGTACTTC; cdr3_aa: CASSRDRKQETQYF; v_call: TRBV6-2/TRBV6-3; j_call: TRBJ2-5; d_call: TRBD1; clone_size: -
cdr3_nt: TGTGCCAGCAGGCTAGCGGGAGGAGAGACCCAGTACTTC; cdr3_aa: CASRLAGGETQYF; v_call: TRBV6-5; j_call: TRBJ2-5; d_call: TRBD2; clone_size: -
cdr3_nt: TGTGCCAGCAGCCCCCAGGGGGGAGCGGGCCCAGATACGCAGTATTTT; cdr3_aa: CASSPQGGAGPDTQYF; v_call: TRBV7-3; j_call: TRBJ2-3; d_call: -; clone_size: -
cdr3_nt: TGTGCCTGGAGTGTCAGGCAGCAACTTTTCGAAAAACTGTTTTTT; cdr3_aa: CAWSVRQQLFEKLFF; v_call: TRBV30; j_call: TRBJ1-4; d_call: -; clone_size: -
cdr3_nt: TGTGCCAGCAGCTTAGGCGGGTTGTCTAGCGGGAGGGTAAATGAGCAGTTCTTC; cdr3_aa: CASSLGGLSSGRVNEQFF; v_call: TRBV7-8; j_call: TRBJ2-1; d_call: TRBD2; clone_size: -
cdr3_nt: TGTGCCAGCAGTTACTCACAGGGTTTTTCTGAAGCTTTCTTT; cdr3_aa: CASSYSQGFSEAFF; v_call: TRBV6-6; j_call: TRBJ1-1; d_call: -; clone_size: -
cdr3_nt: TGTGCCAGCATGAAAAGCGGGAACGCCTACAATGAGCAGTTCTTC; cdr3_aa: CASMKSGNAYNEQFF; v_call: TRBV6-5; j_call: TRBJ2-1; d_call: TRBD2; clone_size: once
cdr3_nt: TGCGCCAGCAGCTCGAGGGAAGGGAAAACCGGGGAGCTGTTTTTT; cdr3_aa: CASSSREGKTGELFF; v_call: TRBV5-1; j_call: TRBJ2-2; d_call: -; clone_size: -
cdr3_nt: TGTGCCAGCAGTTCCCTCAGGGGCACAGATACGCAGTATTTT; cdr3_aa: CASSSLRGTDTQYF; v_call: TRBV27; j_call: TRBJ2-3; d_call: -; clone_size: -
cdr3_nt: TGCGCCAGCAGTCAGGATCCGGGACAGATCACCAATGAGCAGTTCTTC; cdr3_aa: CASSQDPGQITNEQFF; v_call: TRBV5-1; j_call: TRBJ2-1; d_call: TRBD1; clone_size: -
cdr3_nt: TGTGCCAGCAGTTCCCCGCCTCCCGGGGCCGGGGAGCTGTTTTTT; cdr3_aa: CASSSPPPGAGELFF; v_call: TRBV27; j_call: TRBJ2-2; d_call: -; clone_size: -
cdr3_nt: TGTGCCAGCAGCGGGAGCTCTGGAAACACCATATATTTT; cdr3_aa: CASSGSSGNTIYF; v_call: TRBV28; j_call: TRBJ1-3; d_call: -; clone_size: -
cdr3_nt: TGTGCCAGCAGCATTAGGGCTAGCGGCGGAGCAGATACGCAGTATTTT; cdr3_aa: CASSIRASGGADTQYF; v_call: TRBV7-2; j_call: TRBJ2-3; d_call: TRBD2; clone_size: -
cdr3_nt: TGTGCCAGCAGCTCTGGACAGGGCGGACCGTGGGGCTACACCTTC; cdr3_aa: CASSSGQGGPWGYTF; v_call: TRBV7-2; j_call: TRBJ1-2; d_call: TRBD1; clone_size: -
cdr3_nt: TGTGCCAGCAGCTTAGGAGGAGGGGTCAATGAGCAGTTCTTC; cdr3_aa: CASSLGGGVNEQFF; v_call: TRBV7-3; j_call: TRBJ2-1; d_call: -; clone_size: -
cdr3_nt: TGTGCCAGCAGCGGACAAATTAGCGGGAGGGATACGCAGTATTTT; cdr3_aa: CASSGQISGRDTQYF; v_call: TRBV9; j_call: TRBJ2-3; d_call: TRBD2; clone_size: -
cdr3_nt: TGTGCCAGCAGTGAAGACAGGAACACCGGGGAGCTGTTTTTT; cdr3_aa: CASSEDRNTGELFF; v_call: TRBV2; j_call: TRBJ2-2; d_call: -; clone_size: few
cdr3_nt: TGCGCCAGCAGCTTATCTGCAGAACCCAACAGGGTTGAGTACTTC; cdr3_aa: CASSLSAEPNRVEYF; v_call: TRBV5-1; j_call: TRBJ2-7; d_call: -; clone_size: -
cdr3_nt: TGTGCCAGCACCGAAGACCCCTCGGGGGAGCAGTACTTC; cdr3_aa: CASTEDPSGEQYF; v_call: TRBV27; j_call: TRBJ2-7; d_call: -; clone_size: -
cdr3_nt: TGTGCCAGCAGTTTGTGGCACAATGAGCAGTTCTTC; cdr3_aa: CASSLWHNEQFF; v_call: TRBV12-3/TRBV12-4; j_call: TRBJ2-1; d_call: -; clone_size: -
cdr3_nt: TGTGCCAGCAGCGGGGGGACAGTCTATAATTCACCCCTCCACTTT; cdr3_aa: CASSGGTVYNSPLHF; v_call: TRBV3-1/TRBV3-2; j_call: TRBJ1-6; d_call: TRBD1; clone_size: once
cdr3_nt: TGTGCCAGCTCACCCGGGACAGTGTACAATGAGCAGTTCTTC; cdr3_aa: CASSPGTVYNEQFF; v_call: TRBV18; j_call: TRBJ2-1; d_call: TRBD1; clone_size: -
cdr3_nt: TGTGCCAGCAGCTTAGTTCTGTACAATGAGCAGTTCTTC; cdr3_aa: CASSLVLYNEQFF; v_call: TRBV11-1; j_call: TRBJ2-1; d_call: -; clone_size: -
cdr3_nt: TGTGCCAGTAGTTTCCCCCGGGACAGGGGGACGCCCGAGCAGTTCTTC; cdr3_aa: CASSFPRDRGTPEQFF; v_call: TRBV19; j_call: TRBJ2-1; d_call: TRBD1; clone_size: -
cdr3_nt: TGTGCCAGCAGCTTGGGTCCGGGACAGCAAGAGACCCAGTACTTC; cdr3_aa: CASSLGPGQQETQYF; v_call: TRBV7-3; j_call: TRBJ2-5; d_call: TRBD1; clone_size: -
cdr3_nt: TGTGCCAGCAGTTATTATCCCAGTGAGCAGTTCTTC; cdr3_aa: CASSYYPSEQFF; v_call: TRBV12-3/TRBV12-4; j_call: TRBJ2-1; d_call: -; clone_size: -
cdr3_nt: TGTGCCAGCAGCCATACAGGTCCCAACCTCCATGGCTACACCTTC; cdr3_aa: CASSHTGPNLHGYTF; v_call: TRBV7-8; j_call: TRBJ1-2; d_call: -; clone_size: -
cdr3_nt: TGTGCCAGCCGGGGGACAGGGGTAGATACGCAGTATTTT; cdr3_aa: CASRGTGVDTQYF; v_call: TRBV7-9; j_call: TRBJ2-3; d_call: TRBD1; clone_size: once
cdr3_nt: TGTGCCAGCAGTGAGAGAGCGGTGAACACCGGGGAGCTGTTTTTT; cdr3_aa: CASSERAVNTGELFF; v_call: TRBV2; j_call: TRBJ2-2; d_call: -; clone_size: few
cdr3_nt: TGTGCCAGCAGCTTAGGGCAAAACTACGAGCAGTACTTC; cdr3_aa: CASSLGQNYEQYF; v_call: TRBV7-2; j_call: TRBJ2-7; d_call: -; clone_size: -
cdr3_nt: TGTGCCACCAGGCTCTACAGGGATACTAATGAAAAACTGTTTTTT; cdr3_aa: CATRLYRDTNEKLFF; v_call: TRBV27; j_call: TRBJ1-4; d_call: -; clone_size: -
cdr3_nt: TGCAGCGTTTTACCCAGTTCTAACTATGGCTACACCTTC; cdr3_aa: CSVLPSSNYGYTF; v_call: TRBV29-1; j_call: TRBJ1-2; d_call: -; clone_size: -
cdr3_nt: TGTGCCAGCAGTCAAGACACAGGGATCCTCTACGAGCAGTACTTC; cdr3_aa: CASSQDTGILYEQYF; v_call: TRBV6-2/TRBV6-3; j_call: TRBJ2-7; d_call: -; clone_size: -